Sequencing of this TCR beta chain was carried out in a study of PD-L1 blockade in urothelial cancer. The overall study: Analysis of blood occurred 3 weeks (second dose) and 6 weeks after treatment start.

Germline trimming cut 1 base from V and 4 bases from J; bases unmatched to any gene: 2. Germline-derived CDR1 and CDR2 are SGHDT and YYEEEE. The CDR3 spans 15 residues. Indicated time point: pretreatment peripheral blood. Only in-frame clones appear in the TCRdb table, and some are missing; sequencing was by immunoSEQ multiplex PCR. The sample yields roughly 67,000 clones, approximately 86% seen once. The chain joins TRBV5-6 to TRBJ1-5; TRBD1 matches at 10 bases. The sequence derives from a man between 60 and 75 years old with urothelial cancer. Sequencing was performed on PBMCs, taken around atezolizumab (anti-PD-L1) treatment. The CDR3 sequence: CASSLWTGGNQPQHF. The CDR3 DNA is TGTGCCAGCAGCTTGTGGACAGGGGGAAATCAGCCCCAGCATTTT. The variable domain in full, with the rest retrieved from reference TRBV5-6 and TRBJ1-5, is DAGVTQSPTHLIKTRGQQVTLRCSPKSGHDTVSWYQQALGQGPQFIFQYYEEEERQRGNFPDRFSGHQFPNYSSELNVNALLLGDSALYLCASSLWTGGNQPQHFGDGTRLSIL.